This T cell receptor beta chain was identified in a study of blood T cell repertoires in COVID-19. This clone has a handful of counts. Looked up from germline, CDR1 is GTSNPN and CDR2 is SVGIG (reference sequence). V was shortened by 3 bases and J by 4 bases, with 10 bases between the two germline ends. The CDR3 extends over 13 amino acids. Libraries were prepared by immunoSEQ multiplex PCR; TCRdb keeps only in-frame clonotypes and omits some of them. The sample lists 220,000 or so clones; 82% were seen once. What was sequenced was peripheral blood. This receptor was taken from a woman of 80 years or more with COVID-19, enrolled during active disease. J is TRBJ1-3 and V is TRBV30; a weak D match, TRBD1 (5 bases). In DNA, the CDR3 is TGTGCCTGGAGCGCAGACAGAGGAAACACCATATATTTT. Encoded protein: CAWSADRGNTIYF.